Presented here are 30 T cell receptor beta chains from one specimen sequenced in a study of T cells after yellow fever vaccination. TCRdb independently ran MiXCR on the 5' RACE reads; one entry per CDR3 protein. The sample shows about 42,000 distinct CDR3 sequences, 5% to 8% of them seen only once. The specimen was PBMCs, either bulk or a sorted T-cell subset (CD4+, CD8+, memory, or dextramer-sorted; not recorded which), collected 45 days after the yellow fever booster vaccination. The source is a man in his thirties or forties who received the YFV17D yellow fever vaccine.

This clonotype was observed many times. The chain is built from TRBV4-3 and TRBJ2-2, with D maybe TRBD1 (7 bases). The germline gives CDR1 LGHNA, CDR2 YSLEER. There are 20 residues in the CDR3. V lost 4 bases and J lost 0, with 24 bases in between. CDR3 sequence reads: CASSRDARGTVEANTGELFF. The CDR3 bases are TGCGCCAGCAGCCGAGACGCCCGCGGGACAGTTGAAGCGAACACCGGGGAGCTGTTTTTT.

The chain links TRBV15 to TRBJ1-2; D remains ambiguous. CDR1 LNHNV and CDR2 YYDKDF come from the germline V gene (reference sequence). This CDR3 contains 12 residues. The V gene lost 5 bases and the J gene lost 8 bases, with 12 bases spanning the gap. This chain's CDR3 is CATSVYLGGYTF. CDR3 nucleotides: TGTGCCACCAGCGTATACCTGGGGGGCTACACCTTC.

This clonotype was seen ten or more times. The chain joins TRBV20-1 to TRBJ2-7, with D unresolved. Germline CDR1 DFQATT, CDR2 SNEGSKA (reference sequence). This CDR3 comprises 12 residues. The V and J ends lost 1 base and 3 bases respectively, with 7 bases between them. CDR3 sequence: CSARVAFYEQYF. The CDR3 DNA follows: TGCAGTGCTAGAGTGGCCTTCTACGAGCAGTACTTC.

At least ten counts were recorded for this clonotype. The CDR3 protein is CSAGGSATNEKLFF. The CDR3 nucleotides read TGCAGCGCCGGTGGCAGCGCAACTAATGAAAAACTGTTTTTT. The chain carries TRBV29-1 and TRBJ1-4; D ambiguous. Trimming removed 7 bases at V and 0 bases at J, with 12 bases between. The germline V gene encodes CDR1 SQVTM and CDR2 ANQGSEA. This CDR3 has 14 residues.

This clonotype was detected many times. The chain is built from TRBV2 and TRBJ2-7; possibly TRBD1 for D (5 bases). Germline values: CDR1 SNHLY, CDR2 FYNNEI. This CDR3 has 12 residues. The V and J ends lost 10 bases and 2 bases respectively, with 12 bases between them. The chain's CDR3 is CAISEGAYEQYF. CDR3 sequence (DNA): TGTGCCATTAGTGAAGGGGCCTACGAGCAGTACTTC.

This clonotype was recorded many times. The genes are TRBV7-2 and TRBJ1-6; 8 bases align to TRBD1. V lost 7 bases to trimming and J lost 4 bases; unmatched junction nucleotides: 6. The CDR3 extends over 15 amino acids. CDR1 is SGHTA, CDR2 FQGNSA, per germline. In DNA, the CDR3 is TGTGCCAGCACGACAGGGGTCGAATATAATTCACCCCTCCACTTT. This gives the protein CASTTGVEYNSPLHF.

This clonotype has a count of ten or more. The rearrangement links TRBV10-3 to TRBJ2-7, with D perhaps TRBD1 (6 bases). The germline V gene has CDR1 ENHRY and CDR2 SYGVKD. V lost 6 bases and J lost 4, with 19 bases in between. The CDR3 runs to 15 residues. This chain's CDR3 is CAISTGTPPAYEQYF. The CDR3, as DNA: TGTGCCATCAGCACCGGGACACCGCCGGCGTACGAGCAGTACTTC.

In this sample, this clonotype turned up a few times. The CDR3 DNA is TGTGCCAGCAGCGTGAGGACTAGCAGTTACACCGGGGAGCTGTTTTTT. Protein product: CASSVRTSSYTGELFF. V usage is TRBV9 and J usage is TRBJ2-2; 8 bases align to TRBD2. Germline V gene lookup returns CDR1 SGDLS and CDR2 YYNGEE. This CDR3 has 16 amino acids. V was clipped by 2 bases and J by 3 bases; unmatched bases: 6.

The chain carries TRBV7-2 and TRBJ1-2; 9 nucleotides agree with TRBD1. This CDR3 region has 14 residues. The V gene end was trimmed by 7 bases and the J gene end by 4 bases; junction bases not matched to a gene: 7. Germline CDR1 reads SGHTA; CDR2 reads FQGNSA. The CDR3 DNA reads TGTGCCAGCAAACCGGGACAGGGCCGCTATGGCTACACCTTC. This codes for CASKPGQGRYGYTF.

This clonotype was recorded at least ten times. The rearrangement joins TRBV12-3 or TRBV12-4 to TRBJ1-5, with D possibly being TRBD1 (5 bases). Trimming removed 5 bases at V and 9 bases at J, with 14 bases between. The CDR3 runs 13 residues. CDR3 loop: CASSDGGDTPQHF. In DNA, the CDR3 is TGTGCCAGCAGTGACGGGGGGGATACGCCCCAGCATTTT.

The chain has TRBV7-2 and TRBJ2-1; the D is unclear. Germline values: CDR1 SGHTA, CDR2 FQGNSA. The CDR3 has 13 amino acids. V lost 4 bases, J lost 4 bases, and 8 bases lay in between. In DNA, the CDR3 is TGTGCCAGCAGCTCTCGGAGTTACAATGAGCAGTTCTTC. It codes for CASSSRSYNEQFF.

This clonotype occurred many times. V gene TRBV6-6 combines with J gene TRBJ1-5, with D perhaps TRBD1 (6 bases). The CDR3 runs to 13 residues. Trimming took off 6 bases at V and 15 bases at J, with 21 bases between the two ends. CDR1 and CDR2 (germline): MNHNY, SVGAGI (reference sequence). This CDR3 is CASSRDTYSRWHF. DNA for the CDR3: TGTGCCAGCAGCCGGGACACCTACTCTAGGTGGCATTTT.

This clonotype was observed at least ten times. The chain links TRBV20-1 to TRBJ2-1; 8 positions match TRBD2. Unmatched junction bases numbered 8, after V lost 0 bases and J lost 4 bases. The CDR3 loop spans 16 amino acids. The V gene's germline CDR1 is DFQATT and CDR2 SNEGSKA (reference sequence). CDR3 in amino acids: CSARDLTSGTYNEQFF. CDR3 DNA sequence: TGCAGTGCTAGAGATCTTACTAGCGGAACGTACAATGAGCAGTTCTTC.

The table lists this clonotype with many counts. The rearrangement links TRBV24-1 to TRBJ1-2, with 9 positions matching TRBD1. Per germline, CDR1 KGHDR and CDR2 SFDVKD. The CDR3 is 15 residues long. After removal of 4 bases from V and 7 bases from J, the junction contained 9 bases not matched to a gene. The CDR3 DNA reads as TGTGCCACCAGTGACCCACCGGGACAGGGAGGTGGCTACACCTTC. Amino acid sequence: CATSDPPGQGGGYTF.

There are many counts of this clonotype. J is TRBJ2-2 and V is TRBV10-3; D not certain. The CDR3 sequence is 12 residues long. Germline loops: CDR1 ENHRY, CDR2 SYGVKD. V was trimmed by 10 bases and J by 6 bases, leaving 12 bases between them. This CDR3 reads CATRFRAGELFF. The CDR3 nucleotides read TGTGCCACAAGGTTTAGGGCCGGGGAGCTGTTTTTT.

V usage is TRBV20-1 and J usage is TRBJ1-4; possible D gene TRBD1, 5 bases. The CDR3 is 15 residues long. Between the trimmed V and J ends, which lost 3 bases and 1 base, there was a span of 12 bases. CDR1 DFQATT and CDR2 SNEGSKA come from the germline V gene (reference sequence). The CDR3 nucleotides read TGCAGTGCTAGGGACATGATGGGAACTAATGAAAAACTGTTTTTT. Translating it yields CSARDMMGTNEKLFF.

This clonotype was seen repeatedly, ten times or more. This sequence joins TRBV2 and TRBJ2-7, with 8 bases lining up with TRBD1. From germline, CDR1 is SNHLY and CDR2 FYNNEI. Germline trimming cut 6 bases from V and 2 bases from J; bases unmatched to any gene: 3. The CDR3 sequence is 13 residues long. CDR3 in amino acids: CASRLDRAYEQYF. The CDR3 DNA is TGTGCCAGCAGGTTGGACAGGGCCTACGAGCAGTACTTC.

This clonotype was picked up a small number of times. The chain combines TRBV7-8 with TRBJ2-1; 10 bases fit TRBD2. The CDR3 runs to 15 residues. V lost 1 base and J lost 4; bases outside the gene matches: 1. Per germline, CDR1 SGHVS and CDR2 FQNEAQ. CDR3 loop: CASSLGGLAYNEQFF. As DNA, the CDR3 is TGTGCCAGCAGCTTAGGGGGACTAGCGTACAATGAGCAGTTCTTC.

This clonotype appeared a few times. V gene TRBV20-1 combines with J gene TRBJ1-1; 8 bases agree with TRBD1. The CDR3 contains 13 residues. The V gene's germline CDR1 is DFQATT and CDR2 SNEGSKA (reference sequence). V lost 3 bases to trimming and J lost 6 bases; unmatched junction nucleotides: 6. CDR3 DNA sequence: TGCAGTGCTAGGGCAGGGGGCTTATCTGAAGCTTTCTTT. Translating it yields CSARAGGLSEAFF.

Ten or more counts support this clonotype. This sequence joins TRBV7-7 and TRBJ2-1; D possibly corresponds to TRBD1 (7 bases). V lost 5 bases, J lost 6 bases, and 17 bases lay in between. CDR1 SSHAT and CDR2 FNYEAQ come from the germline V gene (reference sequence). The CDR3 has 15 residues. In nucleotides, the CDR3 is TGTGCCAGCAGCCCTGGCGAGCAGGGGGGCAATGAGCAGTTCTTC. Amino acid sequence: CASSPGEQGGNEQFF.

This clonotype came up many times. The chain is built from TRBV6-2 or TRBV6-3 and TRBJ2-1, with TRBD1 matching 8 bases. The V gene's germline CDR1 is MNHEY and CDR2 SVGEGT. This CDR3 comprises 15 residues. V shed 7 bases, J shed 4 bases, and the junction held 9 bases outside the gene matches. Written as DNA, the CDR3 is TGTGCCAGCACCGAGGTGGGACAGGCTTACAATGAGCAGTTCTTC. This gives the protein CASTEVGQAYNEQFF.

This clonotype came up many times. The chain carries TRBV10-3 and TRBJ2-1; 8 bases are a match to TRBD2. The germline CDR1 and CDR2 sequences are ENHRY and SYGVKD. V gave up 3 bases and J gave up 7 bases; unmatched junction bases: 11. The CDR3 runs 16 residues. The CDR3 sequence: CAISDPEAGARNEQFF. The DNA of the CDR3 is TGTGCCATCAGTGACCCTGAAGCGGGAGCAAGGAATGAGCAGTTCTTC.

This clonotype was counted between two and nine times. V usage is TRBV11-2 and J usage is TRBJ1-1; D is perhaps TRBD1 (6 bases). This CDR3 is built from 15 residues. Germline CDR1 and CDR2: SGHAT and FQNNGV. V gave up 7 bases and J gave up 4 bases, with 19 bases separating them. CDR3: CASTPRRSGVTEAFF. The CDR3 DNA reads TGTGCCAGCACCCCTCGACGGTCAGGGGTCACTGAAGCTTTCTTT.

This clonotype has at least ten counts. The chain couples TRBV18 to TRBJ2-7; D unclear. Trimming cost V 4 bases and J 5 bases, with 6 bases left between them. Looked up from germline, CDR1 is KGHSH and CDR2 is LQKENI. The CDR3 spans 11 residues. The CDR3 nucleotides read TGTGCCAGCTCACTCTCGAACGAGCAGTACTTC. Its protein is CASSLSNEQYF.

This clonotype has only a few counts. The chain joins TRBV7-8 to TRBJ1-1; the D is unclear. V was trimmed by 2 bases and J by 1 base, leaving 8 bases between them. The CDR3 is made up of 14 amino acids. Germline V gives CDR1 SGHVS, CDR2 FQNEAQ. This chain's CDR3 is CASSLRAGNTEAFF. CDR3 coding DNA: TGTGCCAGCAGCTTACGTGCCGGGAACACTGAAGCTTTCTTT. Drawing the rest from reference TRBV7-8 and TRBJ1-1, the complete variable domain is GAGVSQSPRYKVAKRGQDVALRCDPISGHVSLFWYQQALGQGPEFLTYFQNEAQLDKSGLPSDRFFAERPEGSVSTLKIQRTQQEDSAVYLCASSLRAGNTEAFFGQGTRLTVV.

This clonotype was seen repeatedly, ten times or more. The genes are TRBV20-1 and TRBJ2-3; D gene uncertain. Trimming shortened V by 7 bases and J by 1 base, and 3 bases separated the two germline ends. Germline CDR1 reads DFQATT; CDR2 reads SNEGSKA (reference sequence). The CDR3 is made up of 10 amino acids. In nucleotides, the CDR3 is TGCAGTGTTGGCACAGATACGCAGTATTTT. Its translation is CSVGTDTQYF.

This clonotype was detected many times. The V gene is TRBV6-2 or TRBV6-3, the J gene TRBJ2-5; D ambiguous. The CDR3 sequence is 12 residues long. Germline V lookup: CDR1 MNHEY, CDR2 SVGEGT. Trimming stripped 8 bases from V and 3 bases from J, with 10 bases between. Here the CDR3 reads CASAPSEETQYF. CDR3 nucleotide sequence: TGTGCCAGCGCACCCTCCGAAGAGACCCAGTACTTC.

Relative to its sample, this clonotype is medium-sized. This CDR3 reads CASSLGRGLYEQYF. CDR3 bases: TGCGCCAGCAGCTTAGGCAGGGGCCTCTACGAGCAGTACTTC. The rearrangement joins TRBV5-1 to TRBJ2-7, with D possibly matching TRBD1 (6 bases). This CDR3 comprises 14 residues. With 2 bases removed from V and 3 bases from J, the gap between germline ends came to 12 bases. Germline CDR1 reads SGHRS; CDR2 reads YFSETQ.

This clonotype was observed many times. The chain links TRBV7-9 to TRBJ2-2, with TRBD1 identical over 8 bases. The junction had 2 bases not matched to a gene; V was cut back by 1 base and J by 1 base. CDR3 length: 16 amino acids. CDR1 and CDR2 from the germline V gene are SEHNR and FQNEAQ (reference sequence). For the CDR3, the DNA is TGTGCCAGCAGCTTAGGGACAGGGATGAACACCGGGGAGCTGTTTTTT. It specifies CASSLGTGMNTGELFF.

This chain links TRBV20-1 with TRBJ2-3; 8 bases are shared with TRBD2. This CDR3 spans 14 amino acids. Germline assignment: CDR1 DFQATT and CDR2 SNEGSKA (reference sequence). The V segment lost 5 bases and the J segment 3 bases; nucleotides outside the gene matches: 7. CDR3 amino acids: CSAPPGGATDTQYF. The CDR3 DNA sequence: TGCAGTGCTCCACCGGGGGGGGCGACAGATACGCAGTATTTT.